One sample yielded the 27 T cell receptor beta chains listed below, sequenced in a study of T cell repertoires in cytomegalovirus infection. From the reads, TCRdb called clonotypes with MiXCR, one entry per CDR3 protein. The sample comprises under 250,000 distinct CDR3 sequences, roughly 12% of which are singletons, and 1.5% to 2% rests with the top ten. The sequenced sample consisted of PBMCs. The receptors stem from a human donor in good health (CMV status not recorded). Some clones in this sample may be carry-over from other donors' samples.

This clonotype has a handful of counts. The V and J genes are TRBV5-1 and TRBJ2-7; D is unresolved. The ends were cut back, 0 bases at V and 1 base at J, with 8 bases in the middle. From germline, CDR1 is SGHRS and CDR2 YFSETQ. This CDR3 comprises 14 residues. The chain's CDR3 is CASSLGTSSYEQYF. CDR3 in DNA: TGCGCCAGCAGCTTGGGGACCTCATCCTACGAGCAGTACTTC.

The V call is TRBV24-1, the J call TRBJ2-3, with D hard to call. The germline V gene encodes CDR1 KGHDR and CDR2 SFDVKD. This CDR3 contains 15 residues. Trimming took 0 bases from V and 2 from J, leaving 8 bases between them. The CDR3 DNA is TGTGCCACCAGTGATTTGGGGATTTCCACAGATACGCAGTATTTT. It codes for CATSDLGISTDTQYF.

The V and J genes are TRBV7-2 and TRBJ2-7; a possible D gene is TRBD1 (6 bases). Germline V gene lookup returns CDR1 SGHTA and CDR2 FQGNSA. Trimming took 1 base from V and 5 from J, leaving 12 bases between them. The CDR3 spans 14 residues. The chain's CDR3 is CASSLEQGSNEQYF. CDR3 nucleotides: TGTGCCAGCAGCTTAGAACAGGGTAGCAACGAGCAGTACTTC.

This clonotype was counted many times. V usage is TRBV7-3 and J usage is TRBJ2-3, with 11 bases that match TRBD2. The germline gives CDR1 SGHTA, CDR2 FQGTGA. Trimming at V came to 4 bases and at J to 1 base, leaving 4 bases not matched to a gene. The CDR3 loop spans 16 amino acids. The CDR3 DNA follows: TGTGCCAGCAGCTATCCGGGACTAGCGGGCACAGATACGCAGTATTTT. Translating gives CASSYPGLAGTDTQYF.

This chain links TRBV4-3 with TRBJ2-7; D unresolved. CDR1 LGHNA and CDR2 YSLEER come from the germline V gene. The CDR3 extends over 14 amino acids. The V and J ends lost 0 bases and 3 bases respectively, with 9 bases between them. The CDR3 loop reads CASSQDNSLYEQYF. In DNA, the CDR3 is TGCGCCAGCAGCCAAGATAATTCCCTCTACGAGCAGTACTTC.

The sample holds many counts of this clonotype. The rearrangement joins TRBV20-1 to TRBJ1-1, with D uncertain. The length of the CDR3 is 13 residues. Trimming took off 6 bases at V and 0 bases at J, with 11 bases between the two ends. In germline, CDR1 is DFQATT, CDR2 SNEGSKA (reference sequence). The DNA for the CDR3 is TGCAGTGCCACTTCAGGTGTGAACACTGAAGCTTTCTTT. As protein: CSATSGVNTEAFF.

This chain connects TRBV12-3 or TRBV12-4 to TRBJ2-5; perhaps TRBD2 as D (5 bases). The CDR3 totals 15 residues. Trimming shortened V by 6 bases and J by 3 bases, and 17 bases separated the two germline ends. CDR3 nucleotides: TGTGCCAGCAGCGCCGGGGAATTACGTAAAGAGACCCAGTACTTC. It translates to CASSAGELRKETQYF.

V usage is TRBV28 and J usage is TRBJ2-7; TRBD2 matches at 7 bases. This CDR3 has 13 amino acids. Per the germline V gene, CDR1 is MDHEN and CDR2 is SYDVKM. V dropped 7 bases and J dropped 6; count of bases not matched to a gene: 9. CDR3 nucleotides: TGTGCCAGCACCTTCCCGGGAGGTTGCGAGCAGTACTTC. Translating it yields CASTFPGGCEQYF. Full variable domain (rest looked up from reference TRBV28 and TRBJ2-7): DVKVTQSSRYLVKRTGEKVFLECVQDMDHENMFWYRQDPGLGLRLIYFSYDVKMKEKGDIPEGYSVSREKKERFSLILESASTNQTSMYLCASTFPGGCEQYFGPGTRLTVT.

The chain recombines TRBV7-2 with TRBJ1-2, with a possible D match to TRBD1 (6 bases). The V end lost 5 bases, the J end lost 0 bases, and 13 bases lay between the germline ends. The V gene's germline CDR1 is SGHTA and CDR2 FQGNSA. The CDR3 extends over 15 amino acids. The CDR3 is CASSPQGPANYGYTF. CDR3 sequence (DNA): TGTGCCAGCAGCCCGCAGGGGCCCGCTAACTATGGCTACACCTTC.

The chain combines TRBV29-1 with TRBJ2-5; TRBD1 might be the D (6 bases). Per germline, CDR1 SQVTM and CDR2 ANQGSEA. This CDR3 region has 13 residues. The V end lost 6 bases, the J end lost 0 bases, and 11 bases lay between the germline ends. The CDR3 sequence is CSVYGQNQETQYF. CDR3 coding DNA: TGCAGCGTCTACGGACAGAACCAAGAGACCCAGTACTTC.

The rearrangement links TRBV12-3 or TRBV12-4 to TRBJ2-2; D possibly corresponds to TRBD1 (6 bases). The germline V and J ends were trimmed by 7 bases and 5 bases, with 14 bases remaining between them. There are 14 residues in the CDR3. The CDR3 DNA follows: TGTGCCAGCATTCAGACAGGCCGAACCGGGGAGCTGTTTTTT. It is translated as CASIQTGRTGELFF.

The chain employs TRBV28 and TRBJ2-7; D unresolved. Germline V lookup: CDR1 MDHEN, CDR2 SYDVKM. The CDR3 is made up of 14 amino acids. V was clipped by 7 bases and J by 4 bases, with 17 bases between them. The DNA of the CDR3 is TGTGCCAGCACATCCCCCGGGTTGCCTTACGAGCAGTACTTC. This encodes CASTSPGLPYEQYF.

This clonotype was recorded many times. This CDR3 reads CASSSWTGVVGNTIYF. The CDR3, as DNA: TGTGCCAGCAGCTCGTGGACAGGGGTTGTTGGAAACACCATATATTTT. The rearrangement uses TRBV7-9 and TRBJ1-3; 9 positions agree with TRBD1. The junction had 7 bases not matched to a gene; V was cut back by 4 bases and J by 3 bases. Germline loops: CDR1 SEHNR, CDR2 FQNEAQ (reference sequence). This CDR3 is 16 amino acids long.

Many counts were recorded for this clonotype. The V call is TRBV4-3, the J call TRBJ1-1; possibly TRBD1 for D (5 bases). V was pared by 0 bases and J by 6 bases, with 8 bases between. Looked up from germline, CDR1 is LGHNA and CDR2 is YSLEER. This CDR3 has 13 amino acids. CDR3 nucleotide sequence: TGCGCCAGCAGCCAAGATGGGGGGGCTGAAGCTTTCTTT. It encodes CASSQDGGAEAFF.

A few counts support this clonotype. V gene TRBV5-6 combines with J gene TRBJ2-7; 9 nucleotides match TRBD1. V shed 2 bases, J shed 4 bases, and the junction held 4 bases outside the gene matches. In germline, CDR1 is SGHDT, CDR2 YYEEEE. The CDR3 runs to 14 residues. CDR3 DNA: TGTGCCAGCAGCTTTACAGGGGGCAGATACGAGCAGTACTTC. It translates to CASSFTGGRYEQYF.

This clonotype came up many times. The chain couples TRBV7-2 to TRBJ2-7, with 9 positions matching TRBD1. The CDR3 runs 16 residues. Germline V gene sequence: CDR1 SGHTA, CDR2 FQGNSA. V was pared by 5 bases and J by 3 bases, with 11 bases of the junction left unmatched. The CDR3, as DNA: TGTGCCAGCAGCGCCCGTACAGGGGGCAATCGCTACGAGCAGTACTTC. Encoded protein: CASSARTGGNRYEQYF.

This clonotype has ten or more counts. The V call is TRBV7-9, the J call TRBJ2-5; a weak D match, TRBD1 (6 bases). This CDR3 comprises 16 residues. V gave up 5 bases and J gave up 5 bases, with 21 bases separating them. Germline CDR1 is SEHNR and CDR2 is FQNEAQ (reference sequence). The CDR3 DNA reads TGTGCCAGCAGCCTCCGGGACACAAAGAGGGACGAGACCCAGTACTTC. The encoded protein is CASSLRDTKRDETQYF.

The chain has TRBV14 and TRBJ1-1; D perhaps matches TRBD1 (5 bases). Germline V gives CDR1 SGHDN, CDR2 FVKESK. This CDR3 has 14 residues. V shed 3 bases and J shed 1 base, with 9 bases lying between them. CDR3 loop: CASSQDGANTEAFF. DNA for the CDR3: TGTGCCAGCAGCCAGGACGGGGCGAACACTGAAGCTTTCTTT.

The chain's CDR3 is CASSPLPGPGYNEQFF. The CDR3, as DNA: TGTGCCAGCAGTCCACTTCCGGGCCCTGGCTACAATGAGCAGTTCTTC. The V and J genes are TRBV28 and TRBJ2-1; D ambiguous. CDR3 size: 16 residues. The ends were cut back, 5 bases at V and 3 bases at J, with 17 bases in the middle. CDR1 and CDR2 from the germline V gene are MDHEN and SYDVKM.

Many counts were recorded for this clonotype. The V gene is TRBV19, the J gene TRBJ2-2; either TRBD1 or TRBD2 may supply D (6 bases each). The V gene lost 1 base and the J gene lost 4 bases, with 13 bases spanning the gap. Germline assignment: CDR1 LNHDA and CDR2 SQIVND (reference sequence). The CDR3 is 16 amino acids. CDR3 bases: TGTGCCAGTAGTATAGCCGGGGGCGCGGGCACCGGGGAGCTGTTTTTT. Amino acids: CASSIAGGAGTGELFF.

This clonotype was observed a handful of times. CDR3 residues: CATTDGTLNSGNTIYF. The CDR3 region has the DNA TGTGCCACCACCGACGGAACACTAAACTCTGGAAACACCATATATTTT. This chain joins TRBV19 and TRBJ1-3; D is ambiguous. Germline V gives CDR1 LNHDA, CDR2 SQIVND (reference sequence). CDR3 length equals 16 residues. V shed 10 bases and J shed 0 bases, with 19 bases lying between them.

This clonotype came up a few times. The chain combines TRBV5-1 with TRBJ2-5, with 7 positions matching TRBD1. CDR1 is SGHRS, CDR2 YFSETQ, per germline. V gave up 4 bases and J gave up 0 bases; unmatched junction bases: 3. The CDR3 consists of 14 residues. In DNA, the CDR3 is TGCGCCAGCAGCCCAACAGGGGACCAAGAGACCCAGTACTTC. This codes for CASSPTGDQETQYF.

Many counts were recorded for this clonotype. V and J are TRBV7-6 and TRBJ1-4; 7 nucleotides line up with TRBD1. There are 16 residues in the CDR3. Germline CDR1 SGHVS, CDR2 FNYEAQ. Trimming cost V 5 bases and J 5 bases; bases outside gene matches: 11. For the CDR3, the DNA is TGTGCCAGCAGCCAGGCAGGACAGGCTCCCAATGAAAAACTGTTTTTT. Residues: CASSQAGQAPNEKLFF.

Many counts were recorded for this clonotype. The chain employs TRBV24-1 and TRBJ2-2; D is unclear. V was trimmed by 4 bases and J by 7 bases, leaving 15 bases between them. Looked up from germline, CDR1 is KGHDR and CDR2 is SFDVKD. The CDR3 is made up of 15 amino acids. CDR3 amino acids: CATSETRGWSGELFF. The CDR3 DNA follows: TGTGCCACCAGTGAAACCCGAGGTTGGAGCGGGGAGCTGTTTTTT.

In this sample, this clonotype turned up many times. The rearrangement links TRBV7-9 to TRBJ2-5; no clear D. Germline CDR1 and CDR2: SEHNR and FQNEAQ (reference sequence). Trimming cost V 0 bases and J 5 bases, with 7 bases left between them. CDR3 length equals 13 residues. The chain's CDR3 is CASSLAGMETQYF. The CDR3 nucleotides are TGTGCCAGCAGCTTAGCAGGGATGGAGACCCAGTACTTC.

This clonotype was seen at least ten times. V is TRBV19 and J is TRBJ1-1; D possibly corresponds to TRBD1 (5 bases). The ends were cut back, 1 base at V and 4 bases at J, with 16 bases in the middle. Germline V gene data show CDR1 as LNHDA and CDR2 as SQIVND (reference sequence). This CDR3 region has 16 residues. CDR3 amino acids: CASSIGGRSGGTEAFF. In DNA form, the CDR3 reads TGTGCCAGTAGTATAGGTGGACGGTCGGGGGGCACTGAAGCTTTCTTT.

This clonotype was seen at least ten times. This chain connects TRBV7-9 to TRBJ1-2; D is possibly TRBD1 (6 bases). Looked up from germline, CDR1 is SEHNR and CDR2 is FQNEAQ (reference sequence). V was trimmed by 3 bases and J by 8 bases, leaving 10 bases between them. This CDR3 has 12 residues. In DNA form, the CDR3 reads TGTGCCAGCAGCTTTAACAGGGACGGCTACACCTTC. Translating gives CASSFNRDGYTF.